This TCR beta chain was found in a study of T cell responses to AZD1222 COVID-19 vaccine. Regarding the study as a whole: Just 5 to 7 AZD1222 recipients were seropositive at baseline. Donors, mostly white British, included more females; clonal diversity was possibly underestimated. Unmutated variant regions are reportedly targeted by nearly half of spike-specific TCRs.

Assay used: immunoSEQ multiplex PCR; TCRdb lists only in-frame clones, some missing. The sample lists 110,000 to 150,000 clones, about 88% seen once, with around 5% in the top ten. V was pared by 11 bases and J by 4 bases, with 8 bases of the junction left unmatched. This CDR3 contains 13 residues. Germline V gives CDR1 LGHDT, CDR2 YNNKEL (reference sequence). Details on this clone: Its antigen is not known.

The sequencing used peripheral blood, collected on day 0 of AZD1222 vaccination. This TCR was sampled from an adult in good health. This chain links TRBV3-1 (or the pseudogene TRBV3-2) with TRBJ1-5; 7 bases map to TRBD1. In nucleotides, the CDR3 is TGTGCCGCGTCGCGGGACAGAAATCAGCCCCAGCATTTT. Translation gives CAASRDRNQPQHF.